What follows is one TCR beta chain and its context. Its antigen is undetermined. This sample is drawn from a study of blood T cells in healthy people across ages. For the second PCR, which ran for 7 to 11 cycles, a sample-barcoded 5' primer and a J-beta primer mix were used. TCRdb fed the 5' RACE reads into MiXCR, producing one record per CDR3 protein. The sample lists 450,000 to 600,000 distinct CDR3 sequences, about 25% occurring once. Regarding the study as a whole: A roughly linear fall in TCR beta diversity per million T cells was seen with increasing age.

The CDR3 contains 11 residues. The germline V gene has CDR1 LGHNT and CDR2 FRNRAP. This same sample was also part of a study on T cells of mothers and their children.

The rearrangement links TRBV12-5 to TRBJ2-5; D call uncertain. The DNA end is more similar to TRBJ2-1, so the J call may be wrong. The source material was blood. This clonotype was obtained from a boy aged 2-9 years in good health. CDR3 amino acids: CASGLRDEQFF. CDR3 nucleotide sequence: TGTGCTAGTGGTTTGAGAGATGAGCAGTTCTTC.